Below are 25 T cell receptor beta chains sequenced from a single sample in a study of radiation and T cells in renal cell carcinoma. Assay used: immunoSEQ multiplex PCR; TCRdb lists only in-frame clones, some missing. Counted here are roughly 13,000 clones, around 50% occurring once; the ten biggest clones make up around 13%. Treatment denoted: treatment-naive control, cytoreductive nephrectomy. The sequencing here drew on tumor tissue, taken from a patient whose treatment was nephrectomy without radiotherapy. Receptor source: a man aged 50 or older with renal cell carcinoma.

V usage is TRBV30 and J usage is TRBJ1-2; D might be TRBD1 (5 bases). This CDR3 contains 15 residues. Germline CDR1 reads GTSNPN; CDR2 reads SVGIG (reference sequence). Trimming took off 0 bases at V and 8 bases at J, with 19 bases between the two ends. CDR3 nucleotides: TGTGCCTGGAGTGTACGAACAGGTGATCCTAAAGGCTACACCTTC. Translating gives CAWSVRTGDPKGYTF.

This clone was counted only a few times. V is TRBV19 and J is TRBJ1-2; D remains ambiguous. V was cut by 4 bases and J by 5 bases, with 2 bases left in between. Germline V gene lookup returns CDR1 LNHDA and CDR2 SQIVND (reference sequence). The CDR3 is made up of 10 amino acids. The CDR3 region has the DNA TGTGCCAGTAGTAGATATGGCTACACCTTC. Translated, it gives CASSRYGYTF. Variable domain in full (rest from reference TRBV19 and TRBJ1-2): DGGITQSPKYLFRKEGQNVTLSCEQNLNHDAMYWYRQDPGQGLRLIYYSQIVNDFQKGDIAEGYSVSREKKESFPLTVTSAQKNPTAFYLCASSRYGYTFGSGTRLTVV.

The chain employs TRBV6-5 and TRBJ2-7; TRBD2 matches 7 bases. Per the germline V gene, CDR1 is MNHEY and CDR2 is SVGAGI. There are 16 residues in the CDR3. V lost 0 bases, J lost 2 bases, and 7 bases stayed unmatched. CDR3 sequence: CASSYSSGGTTYEQYF. CDR3 DNA: TGTGCCAGCAGTTACTCGAGCGGCGGGACTACCTACGAGCAGTACTTC.

The genes are TRBV4-2 and TRBJ2-2, with 10 bases lining up with TRBD1. V shed 11 bases, J shed 4 bases, and the junction held 16 bases outside the gene matches. The CDR3 runs to 17 residues. The germline V gene has CDR1 LGHNA and CDR2 YNFKEQ. CDR3 sequence (DNA): TGTGCCCCCTCCCGGGACAGGGGTTCCCGGGGCACCGGGGAGCTGTTTTTT. This gives the protein CAPSRDRGSRGTGELFF.

The sample holds a few counts of this clone. The chain recombines TRBV10-2 with TRBJ1-4; perhaps TRBD1 as D (5 bases). V dropped 4 bases and J dropped 7 bases, with 19 bases sitting between them. CDR3 size: 16 residues. Germline lookup yields CDR1 WSHSY and CDR2 SAAADI. The CDR3 coding sequence is TGCGCCAGCAGTGCCGGGTGGCAGGGTTTAGGTGAAAAACTGTTTTTT. It specifies CASSAGWQGLGEKLFF.

This clone was found a few times. The chain is built from TRBV28 and TRBJ2-3; 7 bases align to TRBD1. Trimming took 3 bases from V and 2 from J; bases not matched to a gene: 5. The CDR3 runs 15 residues. CDR1 is MDHEN, CDR2 SYDVKM, per germline. CDR3 in DNA: TGTGCCAGCAGTTTGGACAGGCCTACCACAGATACGCAGTATTTT. Encoded protein: CASSLDRPTTDTQYF.

This chain connects TRBV10-3 to TRBJ2-7, with 8 bases fitting TRBD1. The CDR3 has 14 residues. Germline values: CDR1 ENHRY, CDR2 SYGVKD. With 6 bases clipped from V and 4 bases from J, the junction kept 8 bases outside the gene matches. The CDR3 region has the DNA TGTGCCATCAGGGGACAGGACCTCCCTTACGAGCAGTACTTC. Its translation is CAIRGQDLPYEQYF.

This clone was picked up a small number of times. The chain employs TRBV25-1 and TRBJ1-1; the D is unclear. V lost 7 bases and J 1 base, leaving 16 bases between the germline ends. Germline V gives CDR1 MGHDK, CDR2 SYGVNS. The CDR3 extends over 15 amino acids. The DNA for the CDR3 is TGTGCCAGCACCCGAGGTAAGGCCTCGAACACTGAAGCTTTCTTT. This encodes CASTRGKASNTEAFF.

This clone was detected only a few times. This chain connects TRBV19 to TRBJ1-1; no reliable D call. Germline assignment: CDR1 LNHDA and CDR2 SQIVND (reference sequence). The CDR3 is made up of 14 amino acids. V was shortened by 2 bases and J by 5 bases, with 12 bases between the two germline ends. CDR3 loop: CASSISAVGTEAFF. CDR3 nucleotide sequence: TGTGCCAGTAGTATATCGGCTGTCGGAACTGAAGCTTTCTTT.

The chain has TRBV4-2 and TRBJ2-1; perhaps TRBD2 as D (6 bases). In germline, CDR1 is LGHNA, CDR2 YNFKEQ. V was trimmed by 0 bases and J by 9 bases, leaving 12 bases between them. The CDR3 extends over 14 amino acids. The CDR3 sequence: CASSQETSRAEQFF. The CDR3 DNA is TGTGCCAGCAGCCAAGAAACTAGCAGGGCTGAGCAGTTCTTC.

J is TRBJ1-1 and V is TRBV5-1; D perhaps matches TRBD1 (5 bases). V gave up 3 bases and J gave up 4 bases, with 13 bases separating them. The germline gives CDR1 SGHRS, CDR2 YFSETQ. The CDR3 has 14 amino acids. The DNA for the CDR3 is TGCGCCAGCAGCTCGGACCAGGGCCGCACTGAAGCTTTCTTT. Amino acids: CASSSDQGRTEAFF.

V usage is TRBV30 and J usage is TRBJ2-5, with TRBD1 matching 7 bases. The J call is in doubt because the DNA end fits TRBJ2-7 better. The CDR3 sequence is 17 residues long. From germline, CDR1 is GTSNPN and CDR2 SVGIG (reference sequence). The CDR3 spells CAWSVVLVQGDSYEQYF. DNA of the CDR3: TGTGCCTGGAGTGTGGTTCTGGTCCAGGGGGACTCCTACGAGCAGTACTTC.

The V call is TRBV13, the J call TRBJ1-1, with D perhaps TRBD1 (6 bases). Deletions cut 1 base from V and 4 bases from J, with 19 bases between. CDR1 and CDR2 from the germline V gene are PRHDT and FYEKMQ (reference sequence). The CDR3 has 17 residues. In DNA form, the CDR3 reads TGTGCCAGCAGCTTAGAAGTCGGTTTGGGGGCGAGCACTGAAGCTTTCTTT. This gives the protein CASSLEVGLGASTEAFF.

This clone was counted between two and nine times. The J gene is TRBJ1-1, the V gene TRBV29-1; D may be TRBD1 (5 bases). CDR3 length: 13 amino acids. V was cut by 7 bases and J by 1 base, with 13 bases left in between. Germline loops: CDR1 SQVTM, CDR2 ANQGSEA. CDR3 protein: CSAREMGNTEAFF. The CDR3 nucleotides read TGCAGCGCCAGGGAAATGGGGAACACTGAAGCTTTCTTT.

CDR3 protein: CSVEVGTSGGGEQYF. The CDR3 DNA reads as TGCAGCGTTGAAGTAGGGACTAGCGGGGGTGGGGAGCAGTACTTC. This chain links TRBV29-1 with TRBJ2-7; 14 bases are a match to TRBD2. Losses at the gene ends were 1 base for V and 7 bases for J; bases not matched to a gene: 6. In germline, CDR1 is SQVTM, CDR2 ANQGSEA. This CDR3 comprises 15 residues.

The chain links TRBV5-1 to TRBJ2-1; D is perhaps TRBD1 or TRBD2 (6 bases each). Trimming cost V 2 bases and J 9 bases, with 12 bases left between them. This CDR3 spans 13 amino acids. Germline CDR1 and CDR2: SGHRS and YFSETQ. CDR3 nucleotides: TGCGCCAGCAGCTTCCCGGGGGCAGGTGAGCAGTTCTTC. It is translated as CASSFPGAGEQFF.

V is TRBV9 and J is TRBJ1-6; weak D call: TRBD1 (5 bases). The CDR3 sequence is 15 residues long. V lost 3 bases and J 4 bases, leaving 11 bases between the germline ends. Looked up from germline, CDR1 is SGDLS and CDR2 is YYNGEE. Here the CDR3 reads CASSARDRYNSPLHF. The CDR3 DNA is TGTGCCAGCAGCGCCCGGGACCGGTATAATTCACCCCTCCACTTT.

This clone occurred a few times. V usage is TRBV7-9 and J usage is TRBJ1-1, with D maybe TRBD1 (5 bases). V lost 4 bases and J lost 0, with 9 bases in between. This CDR3 is built from 14 residues. Germline V gene data show CDR1 as SEHNR and CDR2 as FQNEAQ (reference sequence). The CDR3 here is CASSSLGVNTEAFF. CDR3 sequence (DNA): TGTGCCAGCAGCTCCCTGGGGGTGAACACTGAAGCTTTCTTT. The full variable domain, with the rest looked up from reference TRBV7-9 and TRBJ1-1, is DTGVSQNPRHKITKRGQNVTFRCDPISEHNRLYWYRQTLGQGPEFLTYFQNEAQLEKSRLLSDRFSAERPKGSFSTLEIQRTEQGDSAMYLCASSSLGVNTEAFFGQGTRLTVV.

This clone has just a few counts. The gene calls are TRBV9 and TRBJ1-2; D gene uncertain. The CDR3 length is 15 residues. CDR1 is SGDLS and CDR2 is YYNGEE in the germline V gene. V was clipped by 3 bases and J by 2 bases, with 14 bases between them. CDR3 loop: CASSAPREGNYGYTF. The CDR3 nucleotides read TGTGCCAGCAGCGCCCCCCGCGAAGGGAACTATGGCTACACCTTC.

By share, this clone ranks as medium-sized. This rearrangement joins TRBV5-4 to TRBJ2-7; no firm D call. This CDR3 is built from 13 residues. Germline CDR1 is SGHNT and CDR2 is YYREEE (reference sequence). Trimming removed 0 bases at V and 3 bases at J, with 7 bases between. The CDR3 region is CASSLGSYYEQYF. Here the CDR3 DNA reads TGTGCCAGCAGCTTGGGATCGTACTACGAGCAGTACTTC.

The chain couples TRBV29-1 to TRBJ1-2, with 7 bases aligning to TRBD1. With 6 bases clipped from V and 0 bases from J, the junction kept 4 bases outside the gene matches. Germline CDR1 reads SQVTM; CDR2 reads ANQGSEA. The CDR3 is made up of 13 amino acids. CDR3 nucleotides: TGCAGCGTCGACAGGGAAGCTAACTATGGCTACACCTTC. Encoded protein: CSVDREANYGYTF.

The V and J genes are TRBV7-2 and TRBJ1-5; D remains ambiguous. In germline, CDR1 is SGHTA, CDR2 FQGNSA. CDR3 length equals 18 residues. Between the trimmed V and J ends, which lost 1 base and 4 bases, there was a span of 20 bases. This CDR3 is CASSLGVVSTSRNQPQHF. CDR3 sequence (DNA): TGTGCCAGCAGCTTAGGAGTGGTATCTACTTCGAGAAATCAGCCCCAGCATTTT.

This clone was picked up a small number of times. The chain recombines TRBV30 with TRBJ1-1; no firm D call. V dropped 6 bases and J dropped 0 bases, with 14 bases sitting between them. Germline CDR1 and CDR2: GTSNPN and SVGIG (reference sequence). This CDR3 region has 14 residues. The CDR3 here is CACWRAPVNTEAFF. The CDR3 DNA sequence: TGTGCCTGCTGGAGGGCACCTGTGAACACTGAAGCTTTCTTT.

The sample holds a few counts of this clone. The chain couples TRBV7-6 to TRBJ1-2; TRBD1 matches 7 bases. Germline CDR1 reads SGHVS; CDR2 reads FNYEAQ. The CDR3 runs 16 residues. J lost 5 bases, V lost 3 bases, and 12 bases had no gene match. CDR3 DNA: TGTGCCAGCAGCTTGACAGCAAGCACAGGGGCTTATGGCTACACCTTC. It codes for CASSLTASTGAYGYTF.

The chain employs TRBV6-6 and TRBJ2-7; 7 positions match TRBD1. Germline-derived CDR1 and CDR2 are MNHNY and SVGAGI (reference sequence). Trimming took 2 bases from V and 2 from J; bases not matched to a gene: 3. The CDR3 consists of 14 residues. The CDR3 region is CASSYRGRAYEQYF. In nucleotides, the CDR3 is TGTGCCAGCAGTTACAGGGGGCGAGCCTACGAGCAGTACTTC.